The TCR beta chain under discussion was sequenced for a study of blood T cell repertoires in COVID-19. Study details: The United States, Italy and Spain supplied acute and convalescent COVID-19 samples. T cells, B-cell-depleted T cells, or PBMCs provided the cDNA or gDNA that served as material.

Germline trimming cut 4 bases from V and 1 base from J; bases unmatched to any gene: 5. The germline V gene has CDR1 KGHSH and CDR2 LQKENI. The CDR3 runs to 16 residues. As originally analysed: Estimates of nucleated cell counts were drawn from the amplification of reference gene primers. Some clones are missing from TCRdb's copy, which holds only in-frame ones; the method was immunoSEQ multiplex PCR. V and J calls and clone size follow that table, whereas D and trimming were derived from the DNA. The table lists about 160,000 clones, over 80% of them singletons. This TCR came from a woman aged 60-75 years who had recovered from COVID-19. Sample: peripheral blood. The gene calls are TRBV18 and TRBJ1-4; TRBD1 matches at 8 bases. This chain's CDR3 is CASSLGQVGTNEKLFF. In DNA, the CDR3 is TGTGCCAGCTCACTGGGACAGGTGGGAACTAATGAAAAACTGTTTTTT. The full variable domain, its missing parts supplied by reference TRBV18 and TRBJ1-4, is NAGVMQNPRHLVRRRGQEARLRCSPMKGHSHVYWYRQLPEEGLKFMVYLQKENIIDESGMPKERFSAEFPKEGPSILRIQQVVRGDSAAYFCASSLGQVGTNEKLFFGSGTQLSVL.